This T cell receptor (beta chain) originates from a study of tumor-infiltrating lymphocytes in oesophageal squamous cell carcinoma. This clonotype was recorded a few times. Via MiXCR, TCRdb re-called the PCR reads, giving one row per CDR3 protein. The table shows 19,000 or so distinct CDR3 sequences, with around two fifths occurring only once. The origin of this receptor is a male donor with esophageal squamous cell carcinoma. Sample: esophageal tumor tissue.

For the CDR3, the DNA is TGTGCCAGCTCACCCCCCCTCCCCTACGAGCAGTACTTC. Translation gives CASSPPLPYEQYF. The rearrangement joins TRBV18 to TRBJ2-7; D call uncertain. Germline V gene lookup returns CDR1 KGHSH and CDR2 LQKENI. V was pared by 3 bases and J by 2 bases, with 8 bases between. The CDR3 spans 13 residues.